This record covers a single T cell receptor (beta chain). The antigen remains unidentified. This sample also contains other DNA sequences that code for the same CDR3. These data originate in a study of PD-1 blockade in classical Hodgkin lymphoma. Regarding the study as a whole: Newly diagnosed patients reportedly trailed healthy donors in baseline TCR diversity. After ASCT, patients who started nivolumab under 1 year later were excluded. Baseline diversity was lower in partial responders and progressors than complete responders.

Profiling relied on immunoSEQ multiplex PCR, and the TCRdb table lists in-frame clones only, not all of them. The table has under 130,000 clones, more than 70% seen once. Stated time point: cycle 4 day 1 (C4D1), after six to seven weeks of nivolumab. Exposure to brentuximab vedotin varied, and each patient had relapsed following autologous stem cell transplantation. The patients, who had relapsed/refractory classical Hodgkin lymphoma, achieved best responses of complete response, partial response or progressive disease. Germline V gives CDR1 SGHRS, CDR2 YFSETQ. Trimming cost V 0 bases and J 4 bases, with 4 bases left between them. This CDR3 has 13 amino acids.

The chain has TRBV5-1 and TRBJ1-4; unclear D gene. This sequence originates from a human donor with classical Hodgkin lymphoma. Sequenced material: peripheral blood mononuclear cells (PBMCs), taken before the fourth cycle of nivolumab. The CDR3 DNA follows: TGCGCCAGCAGCTTGGACCGTAATGAAAAACTGTTTTTT. Residues: CASSLDRNEKLFF.